The source of this T cell receptor beta chain is a study of blood T cell repertoires in COVID-19. About the research overall: From T cells, B-cell-depleted T cells, or PBMCs came the material, which was cDNA or gDNA.

The CDR3 is 15 residues long. The junction had 6 bases not matched to a gene; V was cut back by 6 bases and J by 7 bases. CDR1 KGHSH and CDR2 LQKENI come from the germline V gene. Participants classified as exposed had met a COVID-19 case within 2 weeks before study entry. This clone was picked up many times. Using immunoSEQ multiplex PCR, the repertoire was profiled, and TCRdb retains in-frame clones only, with some absent. The sample lists approximately 340,000 clones, roughly 92% seen once, with roughly 0.9% in the top ten. The source is a woman between 35 and 50 years old who had been exposed to COVID-19. The sample was PBMCs or T cells enriched from blood (not recorded which). The rearrangement joins TRBV18 to TRBJ2-2; 12 bases align to TRBD1. The CDR3 nucleotides read TGTGCCAGCTCCGGGACAGGGGGCTTCCGCGGGGAGCTGTTTTTT. It specifies CASSGTGGFRGELFF.